A selection of T cell receptor beta chains follows, all from one sample in a study of cytomegalovirus exposure and HLA in healthy donors. TCRdb's table, derived via immunoSEQ multiplex PCR, lists solely in-frame clones and lacks some. The sample has about 140,000 clones, around 76% seen once. Input material: PBMCs. The source of these receptors is a male donor in good health and CMV-seronegative. Both conserved end residues are part of each CDR3. The D gene is left open where the match is weak.

d_call j_call cdr3_length v_call cdr3_aa cdr3_nt
TRBD1 TRBJ2-6 21 TRBV5-1 CASSLRSDRTALDSGANVLTF TGCGCCAGCAGCTTGAGATCGGACAGGACGGCCCTTGACTCTGGGGCCAACGTCCTGACTTTC
- TRBJ2-5 16 TRBV2 CASSEVTTLELGTQYF TGTGCCAGCAGTGAAGTAACGACATTAGAGTTAGGGACCCAGTACTTC
- TRBJ1-2 14 TRBV7-8 CASSRSELNYGYTF TGTGCCAGCAGCCGCTCTGAACTCAACTATGGCTACACCTTC
TRBD1 TRBJ2-7 15 TRBV6-5 CASSYYRTGGGEQYF TGTGCCAGCAGTTACTATCGGACAGGGGGCGGGGAGCAGTACTTC
TRBD2 TRBJ2-4 17 TRBV29-1 CSVEGLAGASAKNIQYF TGCAGCGTTGAAGGGCTAGCGGGGGCCTCAGCCAAAAACATTCAGTACTTC
TRBD2 TRBJ2-5 16 TRBV7-3 CASSPNPPLAGGPQYF TGTGCCAGCAGCCCTAACCCGCCTTTAGCGGGAGGGCCCCAGTACTTC
TRBD2 TRBJ2-1 15 TRBV9 CASSISGRIDNEQFF TGTGCCAGCAGCATTAGCGGGAGGATTGACAATGAGCAGTTCTTC
TRBD1 TRBJ2-7 14 TRBV5-4 CASSLGDRVSEQYF TGTGCCAGCAGCTTAGGGGACAGGGTCTCCGAGCAGTACTTC
TRBD2 TRBJ2-7 16 TRBV25-1 CASSDETSGRTYEQYF TGTGCCAGCAGCGACGAAACTAGCGGGAGAACCTACGAGCAGTACTTC
TRBD1 TRBJ1-4 16 TRBV5-4 CASSAARTGGNEKLFF TGTGCCAGCAGCGCCGCCCGGACAGGGGGCAACGAAAAACTGTTTTTT